This TCR beta chain is drawn from a study of T cell responses to AZD1222 COVID-19 vaccine. On this clone: The antigen is not known.

General study points: Once two AZD1222 doses were given, Spike-specific TCR breadth and depth went up. Just 5 to 7 AZD1222 recipients were seropositive at baseline.

Repertoires were generated with immunoSEQ multiplex PCR, while TCRdb's copy carries only in-frame clones and drops some. This table has around 140,000 clones, about 82% appearing once. With V trimmed by 2 bases and J by 5 bases, 3 bases remained unmatched. Germline CDR1 reads SGHNT; CDR2 reads YYREEE (reference sequence). This CDR3 has 14 residues. The TCR originated in an adult who received the MenACWY meningococcal vaccine as a control. The sequenced sample was peripheral blood, obtained 28 days after the second dose of the MenACWY control vaccine. This chain uses TRBV5-4 with TRBJ2-3, with TRBD1 identical over 9 bases. For the CDR3, the DNA is TGTGCCAGCAGCTTAACAGGGGGCGGAGATACGCAGTATTTT. Translation gives CASSLTGGGDTQYF.